The 26 T cell receptor beta chains below were found in one sample sequenced in a study of Ad26.COV2.S vaccination and SARS-CoV-2 variants. Described treatment: roughly 18 received Ad26.COV2.S at low or high dose, single or two shots; about 5 received placebo; per-sample allocation not given. Material that was analyzed had been drawn on day 63 after the first vaccine or placebo injection. The assay was immunoSEQ multiplex PCR, and TCRdb's table has in-frame clones only and misses some. The data hold fewer than 400,000 clones, with approximately 90% observed a single time. The starting material was peripheral blood, obtained in a trial of Ad26.COV2.S vaccine versus placebo. The receptors stem from a person aged 18-60 years who received the Ad26.COV2.S COVID-19 vaccine or a placebo.

This clone was detected only once. This chain connects TRBV11-2 to TRBJ2-7, with D perhaps matching TRBD1 or TRBD2 (5 bases each). This CDR3 region has 15 residues. Looked up from germline, CDR1 is SGHAT and CDR2 is FQNNGV. Trimming took 5 bases from V and 0 from J, leaving 14 bases between them. The CDR3: CASSPEGTISYEQYF. The CDR3 DNA reads TGTGCCAGCAGCCCTGAGGGGACCATCTCCTACGAGCAGTACTTC.

The V call is TRBV6-2 or TRBV6-3, the J call TRBJ2-5; D may be TRBD1 (5 bases). V was cut by 2 bases and J by 0 bases, with 7 bases left in between. The CDR3 runs to 14 residues. Germline CDR1 MNHEY, CDR2 SVGEGT. The CDR3 spells CASSYTDNQETQYF. The CDR3 nucleotides read TGTGCCAGCAGTTACACGGACAACCAAGAGACCCAGTACTTC.

On this clone: A junction end diverges from the germline sequence, so it may reflect a read error. The chain links TRBV7-7 to TRBJ2-3; possible D gene TRBD1, 5 bases. This CDR3 comprises 13 residues. Germline CDR1 reads SSHAT; CDR2 reads FNYEAQ (reference sequence). The CDR3 region has the DNA TGTGCTAGCAGCTCCAGGGTGACAGATACGCAGTATTTT. Its translation is CASSSRVTDTQYF.

The J gene is TRBJ2-7, the V gene TRBV7-3; D is possibly TRBD1 (6 bases). Germline lookup yields CDR1 SGHTA and CDR2 FQGTGA. The CDR3 spans 13 residues. Between the trimmed V and J ends, which lost 5 bases and 6 bases, there was a span of 14 bases. As DNA, the CDR3 is TGTGCCAGCAGCCTGCAGGGGTCCGGCGAGCAGTACTTC. Protein product: CASSLQGSGEQYF.

V is TRBV19 and J is TRBJ1-5; a weak D match, TRBD1 (6 bases). Trimming left V 11 bases short and J 7 bases short, with 18 bases between. This CDR3 is built from 13 residues. CDR1 is LNHDA, CDR2 SQIVND, per germline (reference sequence). Here the CDR3 reads CASRRGGAQPQHF. The CDR3 DNA sequence: TGTGCCTCGCGAAGGGGGGGGGCCCAGCCCCAGCATTTT.

This chain joins TRBV30 and TRBJ1-2, with 7 nucleotides matching TRBD1. The CDR3 runs 13 residues. Germline V gives CDR1 GTSNPN, CDR2 SVGIG (reference sequence). V trimming: 8 bases; J trimming: 6 bases; junction bases outside the gene matches: 12. Written as DNA, the CDR3 is TGTGCCACCTCTCGACAGGGCTGGAATGGCTACACCTTC. Protein product: CATSRQGWNGYTF.

The CDR3 nucleotides read TGTGCCAGCAGCTCCCCGGGAGGGGCGAGCTACGAGCAGTACTTC. The encoded protein is CASSSPGGASYEQYF. The chain combines TRBV11-3 with TRBJ2-7; 8 positions match TRBD2. The CDR3 covers 15 residues. Trimming took 4 bases from V and 3 from J; bases not matched to a gene: 8. CDR1 SGHNT and CDR2 YENEEA come from the germline V gene.

About this clone: Different DNA sequences within this sample yield the same CDR3. This chain joins TRBV9 and TRBJ2-2; D not certain. Per the germline V gene, CDR1 is SGDLS and CDR2 is YYNGEE. V was shortened by 0 bases and J by 0 bases, with 9 bases between the two germline ends. The CDR3 is 16 amino acids. The DNA for the CDR3 is TGTGCCAGCAGCGTAGTGCGAGGAGCGAACACCGGGGAGCTGTTTTTT. This sequence encodes CASSVVRGANTGELFF.

V usage is TRBV6-5 and J usage is TRBJ2-5; TRBD2 is a possible D gene (6 bases). The CDR3 extends over 15 amino acids. Trimming pared 7 bases from V and 5 bases from J, leaving 20 bases between. Looked up from germline, CDR1 is MNHEY and CDR2 is SVGAGI. The CDR3 nucleotides are TGTGCCAGCAAGGAAAAGCGGGCGCCATTGGAGACCCAGTACTTC. Translating it yields CASKEKRAPLETQYF.

The V call is TRBV6-6, the J call TRBJ2-7, with D perhaps matching TRBD2 (6 bases). The germline V and J ends were trimmed by 10 bases and 3 bases, with 16 bases remaining between them. Germline V gene data show CDR1 as MNHNY and CDR2 as SVGAGI (reference sequence). This CDR3 spans 13 amino acids. The CDR3 spells CATQDGGVYEQYF. CDR3 bases: TGTGCCACGCAGGATGGAGGGGTCTACGAGCAGTACTTC.

The chain couples TRBV12-3 or TRBV12-4 to TRBJ2-1; D call uncertain. Trimming took 6 bases from V and 4 from J, leaving 4 bases between them. The CDR3 length is 11 residues. CDR3 DNA: TGTGCCAGCAGGAAGTACAATGAGCAGTTCTTC. Translation: CASRKYNEQFF.

This rearrangement joins TRBV6-5 to TRBJ2-7; D possibly corresponds to TRBD2 (5 bases). The CDR3 totals 12 residues. The V and J ends lost 7 bases and 7 bases respectively, with 14 bases between them. CDR1 and CDR2 (germline): MNHEY, SVGAGI. CDR3 sequence: CASKSGPGEQYF. The DNA for the CDR3 is TGTGCCAGCAAATCGGGCCCGGGAGAGCAGTACTTC.

The chain is built from TRBV7-2 and TRBJ2-3, with 9 nucleotides matching TRBD2. This CDR3 comprises 12 residues. The germline V gene encodes CDR1 SGHTA and CDR2 FQGNSA. V shed 5 bases, J shed 11 bases, and the junction held 5 bases outside the gene matches. The CDR3 protein is CASSRGGGEQYF. CDR3 sequence (DNA): TGTGCCAGCAGCCGCGGCGGGGGGGAGCAGTATTTT.

This clone was observed a few times. The chain has TRBV6-1 and TRBJ2-2; D call uncertain. The CDR3 runs to 13 residues. Germline V gives CDR1 MNHNS, CDR2 SASEGT. Trimming stripped 3 bases from V and 6 bases from J, with 8 bases between. CDR3 sequence: CASSDLDAGELFF. Written as DNA, the CDR3 is TGTGCCAGCAGTGATTTGGATGCCGGGGAGCTGTTTTTT.

The CDR3 reads CASKLWGTGKETQYF. The CDR3 DNA follows: TGTGCCAGCAAGCTCTGGGGGACAGGAAAAGAGACCCAGTACTTC. This rearrangement joins TRBV28 to TRBJ2-5; 8 bases agree with TRBD1. Trimming cost V 7 bases and J 3 bases; bases outside gene matches: 10. Germline CDR1 and CDR2: MDHEN and SYDVKM. This CDR3 is 15 amino acids long.

J is TRBJ1-5 and V is TRBV12-3 or TRBV12-4; 7 bases match TRBD1. V trimming: 6 bases; J trimming: 5 bases; junction bases outside the gene matches: 4. The CDR3 consists of 13 residues. CDR3 protein: CASRGQEYQPQHF. The CDR3 DNA reads as TGTGCCAGCAGAGGACAGGAATATCAGCCCCAGCATTTT.

This clone has only one observation. The rearrangement links TRBV3-1 (or the pseudogene TRBV3-2) to TRBJ1-1, with a weak D call TRBD1 (5 bases). CDR1 and CDR2 from the germline V gene are LGHDT and YNNKEL (reference sequence). Trimming took 3 bases from V and 3 from J, leaving 11 bases between them. The CDR3 totals 14 residues. This chain's CDR3 is CASSHLDRHTEAFF. The CDR3 DNA sequence: TGTGCCAGCAGCCACCTTGACAGACACACTGAAGCTTTCTTT.

V gene TRBV12-5 combines with J gene TRBJ2-1, with a weak D call TRBD2 (5 bases). V lost 1 base and J lost 4, with 11 bases in between. The CDR3 covers 15 residues. Germline CDR1 LGHNT, CDR2 FRNRAP. CDR3 amino acids: CASGLAKGGYNEQFF. CDR3 in DNA: TGTGCTAGTGGTTTGGCAAAAGGCGGGTACAATGAGCAGTTCTTC.

The chain joins TRBV7-6 to TRBJ1-4, with 10 bases that match TRBD1. Germline CDR1 and CDR2: SGHVS and FNYEAQ. The CDR3 sequence is 15 residues long. The junction had 6 bases not matched to a gene; V was cut back by 5 bases and J by 6 bases. In DNA, the CDR3 is TGTGCCAGCAGCGAAGACAGGGGGCCAGATGAAAAACTGTTTTTT. Translated, it gives CASSEDRGPDEKLFF.

The chain joins TRBV5-1 to TRBJ1-2, with TRBD1 matching over 7 bases. This CDR3 has 16 residues. From germline, CDR1 is SGHRS and CDR2 YFSETQ. The V segment lost 2 bases and the J segment 4 bases; nucleotides outside the gene matches: 11. The CDR3 DNA sequence: TGCGCCAGCAGCTTTGGACAGGCCAACTCCCCCTATGGCTACACCTTC. Translation: CASSFGQANSPYGYTF.

For the CDR3, the DNA is TGTGCCAGTAGTATCGGGGAAATGAACACTGAAGCTTTCTTT. Translated: CASSIGEMNTEAFF. V and J are TRBV19 and TRBJ1-1; no clear D gene. Trimming removed 3 bases at V and 0 bases at J, with 8 bases between. The CDR3 sequence is 14 residues long. Germline lookup yields CDR1 LNHDA and CDR2 SQIVND (reference sequence).

The V gene is TRBV11-2, the J gene TRBJ2-7; 8 nucleotides line up with TRBD1. The CDR3 loop spans 15 amino acids. V lost 1 base to trimming and J lost 2 bases; unmatched junction nucleotides: 4. Germline V gene sequence: CDR1 SGHAT, CDR2 FQNNGV. DNA for the CDR3: TGTGCCAGCAGCTTAGTCTCAGGGGGCGCCTACGAGCAGTACTTC. It is translated as CASSLVSGGAYEQYF.

This chain links TRBV11-3 with TRBJ2-3; D unclear. Looked up from germline, CDR1 is SGHNT and CDR2 is YENEEA. V gave up 1 base and J gave up 2 bases, with 13 bases separating them. This CDR3 has 16 amino acids. CDR3: CASSLGLAEITDTQYF. CDR3 sequence (DNA): TGTGCCAGCAGCTTAGGTCTTGCTGAGATCACAGATACGCAGTATTTT.

The table lists this clone with a count of one. This chain joins TRBV30 and TRBJ1-6, with TRBD1 identical over 9 bases. Trimming removed 3 bases from V and 8 bases from J; junction bases left unmatched: 8. CDR1 and CDR2 (germline): GTSNPN, SVGIG (reference sequence). This CDR3 region has 15 residues. CDR3 amino acids: CAWRGLGQGHSPLHF. The CDR3 DNA sequence: TGTGCCTGGAGGGGACTGGGACAGGGACATTCACCCCTCCACTTT.

This clone occurred once. The chain couples TRBV6-1 to TRBJ2-7; D possibly corresponds to TRBD1 (5 bases). This CDR3 spans 15 amino acids. V dropped 1 base and J dropped 2 bases, with 12 bases sitting between them. The germline V gene has CDR1 MNHNS and CDR2 SASEGT. In DNA form, the CDR3 reads TGTGCCAGCAGTGAAGGGGCAGGGCGAACCTACGAGCAGTACTTC. Protein product: CASSEGAGRTYEQYF.

This clone was seen a single time. This chain joins TRBV2 and TRBJ2-7; 11 positions agree with TRBD2. Germline V gene data show CDR1 as SNHLY and CDR2 as FYNNEI. This CDR3 has 14 residues. Unmatched junction bases numbered 4, after V lost 3 bases and J lost 6 bases. CDR3 amino acids: CASSESLAGGEQYF. CDR3 in DNA: TGTGCCAGCAGTGAGTCGCTAGCGGGGGGCGAGCAGTACTTC.